What follows describes a single TCR beta chain. The data are from a study of cytomegalovirus exposure and HLA in healthy donors. The V gene's germline CDR1 is SGHTS and CDR2 YDEGEE. CDR3 size: 14 residues. With 5 bases removed from V and 3 bases from J, the gap between germline ends came to 15 bases. PCR employed 60 Vbeta and 13 Jbeta primers. Assay: immunoSEQ multiplex PCR; the TCRdb copy retains only in-frame clones and omits some. The table includes approximately 250,000 clones, 80% to 90% detected once. The genes are TRBV5-8 and TRBJ2-7, with no clear D. This clonotype was obtained from a girl aged 2 to 10 in good health and CMV-seronegative. Sequenced: PBMCs. The CDR3: CASSVEYSYYEQYF. CDR3 DNA: TGTGCCAGCAGTGTCGAGTACAGTTACTACGAGCAGTACTTC.